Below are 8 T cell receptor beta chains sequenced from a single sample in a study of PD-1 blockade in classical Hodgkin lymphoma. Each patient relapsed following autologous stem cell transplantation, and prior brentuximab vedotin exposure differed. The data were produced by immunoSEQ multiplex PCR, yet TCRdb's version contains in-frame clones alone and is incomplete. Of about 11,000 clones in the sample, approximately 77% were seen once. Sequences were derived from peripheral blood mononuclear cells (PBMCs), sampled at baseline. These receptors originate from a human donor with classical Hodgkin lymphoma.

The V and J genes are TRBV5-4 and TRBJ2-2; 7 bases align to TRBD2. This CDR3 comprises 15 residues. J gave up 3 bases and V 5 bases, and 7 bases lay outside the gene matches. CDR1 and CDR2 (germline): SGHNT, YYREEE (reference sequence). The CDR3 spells CASSGRAGYTGELFF. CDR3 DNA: TGTGCCAGCAGTGGGAGGGCCGGTTACACCGGGGAGCTGTTTTTT.

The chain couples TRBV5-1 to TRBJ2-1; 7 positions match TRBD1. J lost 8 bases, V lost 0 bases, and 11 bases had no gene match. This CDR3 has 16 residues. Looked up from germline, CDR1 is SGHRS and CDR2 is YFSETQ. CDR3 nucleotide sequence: TGCGCCAGCAGCTTGGCAATACCGAACAGGGGAGATGAGCAGTTCTTC. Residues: CASSLAIPNRGDEQFF. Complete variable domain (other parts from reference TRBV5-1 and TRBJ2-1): KAGVTQTPRYLIKTRGQQVTLSCSPISGHRSVSWYQQTPGQGLQFLFEYFSETQRNKGNFPGRFSGRQFSNSRSEMNVSTLELGDSALYLCASSLAIPNRGDEQFFGPGTRLTVL.

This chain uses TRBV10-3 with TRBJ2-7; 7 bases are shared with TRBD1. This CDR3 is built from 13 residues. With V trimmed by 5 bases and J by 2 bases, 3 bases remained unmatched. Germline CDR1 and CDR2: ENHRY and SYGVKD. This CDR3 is CAISPGQAYEQYV. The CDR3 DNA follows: TGTGCCATCAGTCCCGGACAGGCCTACGAGCAGTACGTC.

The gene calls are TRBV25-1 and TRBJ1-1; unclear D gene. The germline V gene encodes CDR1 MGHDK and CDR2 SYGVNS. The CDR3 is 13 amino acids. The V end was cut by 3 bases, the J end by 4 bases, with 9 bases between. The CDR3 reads CASSDRRVTEAFF. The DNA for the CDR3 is TGTGCCAGCAGTGATAGGCGGGTCACTGAAGCTTTCTTT.

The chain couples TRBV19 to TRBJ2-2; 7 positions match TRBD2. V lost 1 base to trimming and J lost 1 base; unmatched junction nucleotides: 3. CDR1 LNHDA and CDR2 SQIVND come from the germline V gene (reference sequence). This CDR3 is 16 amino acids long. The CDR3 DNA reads TGTGCCAGTAGTATAGTACGCGGGGGGAACACCGGGGAGCTGTTTTTT. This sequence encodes CASSIVRGGNTGELFF.

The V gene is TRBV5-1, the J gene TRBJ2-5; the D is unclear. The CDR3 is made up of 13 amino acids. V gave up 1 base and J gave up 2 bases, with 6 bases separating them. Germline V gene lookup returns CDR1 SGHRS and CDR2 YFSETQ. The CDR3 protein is CASSLTVQETQYF. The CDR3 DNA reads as TGCGCCAGCAGCTTGACAGTTCAAGAGACCCAGTACTTC. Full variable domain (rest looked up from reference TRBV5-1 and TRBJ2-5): KAGVTQTPRYLIKTRGQQVTLSCSPISGHRSVSWYQQTPGQGLQFLFEYFSETQRNKGNFPGRFSGRQFSNSRSEMNVSTLELGDSALYLCASSLTVQETQYFGPGTRLLVL.

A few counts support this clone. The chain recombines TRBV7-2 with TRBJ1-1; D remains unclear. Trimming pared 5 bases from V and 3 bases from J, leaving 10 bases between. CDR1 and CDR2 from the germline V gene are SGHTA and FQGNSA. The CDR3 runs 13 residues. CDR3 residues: CASSRRADTEAFF. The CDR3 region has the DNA TGTGCCAGCAGCCGCCGGGCGGACACTGAAGCTTTCTTT.

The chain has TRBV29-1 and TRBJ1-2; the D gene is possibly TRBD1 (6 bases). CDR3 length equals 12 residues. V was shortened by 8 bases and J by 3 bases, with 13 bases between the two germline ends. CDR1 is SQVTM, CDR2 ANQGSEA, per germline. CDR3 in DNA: TGCAGCTCGAGGGCAGGGGACTATGGCTACACCTTC. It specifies CSSRAGDYGYTF.